These 10 T cell receptor beta chains originate from one sample sequenced in a study of CD8 T cells in ankylosing spondylitis. Study-wide results and caveats: Characteristic of ankylosing spondylitis blood, it appeared, was a TCR beta motif comprising about 8 highly homologous variants.

TCRdb reanalysed the 5' RACE reads using MiXCR and keeps one entry per CDR3 protein. The sample holds around 890,000 distinct CDR3 sequences, roughly 12% seen once. These TCRs are of unknown antigen specificity. The sequencing input was blood, either unsorted or a sorted T cell fraction (not recorded which). These TCRs come from a male donor with ankylosing spondylitis.

This clonotype has only a few counts. The chain joins TRBV29-1 to TRBJ2-4; no clear D gene. The CDR3 length is 12 residues. Per the germline V gene, CDR1 is SQVTM and CDR2 is ANQGSEA. Trimming left V 1 base short and J 4 bases short, with 5 bases between. In nucleotides, the CDR3 is TGCAGCGTTGAAGCAGCGAAAAACATTCAGTACTTC. Its translation: CSVEAAKNIQYF.

This clonotype was detected only a few times. The chain recombines TRBV29-1 with TRBJ2-5; 11 nucleotides agree with TRBD2. In germline, CDR1 is SQVTM, CDR2 ANQGSEA. The CDR3 has 14 residues. The trim removed 7 bases at V and 0 bases at J, leaving 4 bases unmatched. CDR3 sequence (DNA): TGCAGCGGCCGGACTAGCGGGTACCAAGAGACCCAGTACTTC. Protein product: CSGRTSGYQETQYF.

Of note for this clonotype: Given a much more abundant clone one base away, this may be a read error. The chain couples TRBV6-2 or TRBV6-3 to TRBJ1-2; TRBD1 is a possible D gene (6 bases). The CDR3 spans 12 residues. V lost 10 bases, J lost 2 bases, and 11 bases lay in between. Germline values: CDR1 MNHEY, CDR2 SVGEGT. This CDR3 reads CANEQGNYGYTF. CDR3 in DNA: TGTGCCAACGAACAGGGAAACTATGGCTACACCTTC.

Written as DNA, the CDR3 is TGCGCCAGCAGCCAAGAAATTCGGGATATAGTGGGCGGCTACACCTTC. This translates into CASSQEIRDIVGGYTF. The rearrangement links TRBV4-3 to TRBJ1-2; D ambiguous. The V gene's germline CDR1 is LGHNA and CDR2 YSLEER. V was trimmed by 0 bases and J by 8 bases, leaving 19 bases between them. The CDR3 covers 16 residues.

This clonotype turned up a few times. V gene TRBV29-1 combines with J gene TRBJ1-1, with D hard to call. Trimming cost V 3 bases and J 7 bases, with 9 bases left between them. Germline loops: CDR1 SQVTM, CDR2 ANQGSEA. The CDR3 has 11 amino acids. The CDR3 nucleotides read TGCAGCGTTGAGCCCAAGCTTGAAGCTTTCTTT. Encoded protein: CSVEPKLEAFF. Combining the CDR3 with reference TRBV29-1 and TRBJ1-1 gives the whole variable domain SAVISQKPSRDICQRGTSLTIQCQVDSQVTMMFWYRQQPGQSLTLIATANQGSEATYESGFVIDKFPISRPNLTFSTLTVSNMSPEDSSIYLCSVEPKLEAFFGQGTRLTVV.

V and J are TRBV20-1 and TRBJ1-3; 7 bases map to TRBD1. The V and J ends lost 4 bases and 4 bases, in that order; junction bases with no gene match: 13. Germline V CDR1 and CDR2: DFQATT, SNEGSKA (reference sequence). CDR3 length equals 16 residues. The CDR3 coding sequence is TGCAGTGCTATTGGAGCCAAGGGGGCATCCGGAAACACCATATATTTT. Translation: CSAIGAKGASGNTIYF.

The rearrangement uses TRBV4-3 and TRBJ2-5; 9 bases map to TRBD2. Trimming cost V 0 bases and J 5 bases; bases outside gene matches: 7. Germline V gene data show CDR1 as LGHNA and CDR2 as YSLEER. The CDR3 has 16 residues. This CDR3 reads CASSQEGRGGRETQYF. The CDR3, as DNA: TGCGCCAGCAGCCAAGAGGGGCGGGGGGGCCGCGAGACCCAGTACTTC.

This clonotype was seen many times. The V call is TRBV12-3 or TRBV12-4, the J call TRBJ2-7; the match to TRBD2 covers 8 bases. Trimming took 6 bases from V and 5 from J; bases not matched to a gene: 12. CDR3 length: 15 residues. Here the CDR3 DNA reads TGTGCCAGCAGGAGGCTAGCGGGTTTCGGGAACGAGCAGTACTTC. It specifies CASRRLAGFGNEQYF.

The CDR3 DNA sequence: TGCAGTGCTGACGAGACCCAGTACTTC. Its protein product is CSADETQYF. This rearrangement joins TRBV20-1 to TRBJ2-5; D ambiguous. Germline V CDR1 and CDR2: DFQATT, SNEGSKA (reference sequence). The CDR3 sequence is 9 residues long. V shed 5 bases and J shed 5 bases, with 3 bases lying between them.

The chain is built from TRBV20-1 and TRBJ1-3; D is unresolved. There are 14 residues in the CDR3. The V and J ends lost 6 bases and 0 bases respectively, with 12 bases between them. Germline-derived CDR1 and CDR2 are DFQATT and SNEGSKA (reference sequence). CDR3 DNA sequence: TGCAGTGCACCGGACGGGTTCTCTGGAAACACCATATATTTT. It is translated as CSAPDGFSGNTIYF.